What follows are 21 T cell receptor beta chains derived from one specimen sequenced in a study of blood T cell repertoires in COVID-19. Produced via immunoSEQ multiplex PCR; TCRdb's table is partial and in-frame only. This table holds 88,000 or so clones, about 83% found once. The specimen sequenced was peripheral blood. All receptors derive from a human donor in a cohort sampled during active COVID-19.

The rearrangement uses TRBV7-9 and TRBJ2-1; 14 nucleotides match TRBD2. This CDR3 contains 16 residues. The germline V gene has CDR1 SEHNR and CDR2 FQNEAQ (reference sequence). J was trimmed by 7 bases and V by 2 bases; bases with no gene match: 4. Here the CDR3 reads CASSLRGLAGANEQFF. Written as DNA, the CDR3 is TGTGCCAGCAGCTTAAGGGGACTAGCGGGAGCGAATGAGCAGTTCTTC.

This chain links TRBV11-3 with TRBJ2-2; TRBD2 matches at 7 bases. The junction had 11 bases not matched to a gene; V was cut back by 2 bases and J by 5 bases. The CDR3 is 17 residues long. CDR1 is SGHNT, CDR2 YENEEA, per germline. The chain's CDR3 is CASSLMSGATWTGELFF. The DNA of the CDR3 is TGTGCCAGCAGCTTAATGAGCGGGGCGACGTGGACCGGGGAGCTGTTTTTT. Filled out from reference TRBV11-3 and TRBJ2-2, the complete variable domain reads EAGVVQSPRYKIIEKKQPVAFWCNPISGHNTLYWYLQNLGQGPELLIRYENEEAVDDSQLPKDRFSAERLKGVDSTLKIQPAELGDSAVYLCASSLMSGATWTGELFFGEGSRLTVL.

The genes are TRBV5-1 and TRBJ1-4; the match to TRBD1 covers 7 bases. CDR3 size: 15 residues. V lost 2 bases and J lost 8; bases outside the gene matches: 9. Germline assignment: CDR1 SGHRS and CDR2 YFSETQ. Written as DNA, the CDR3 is TGCGCCAGCAGCTTTACCCACAGGGGTGGCGAAAAACTGTTTTTT. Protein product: CASSFTHRGGEKLFF.

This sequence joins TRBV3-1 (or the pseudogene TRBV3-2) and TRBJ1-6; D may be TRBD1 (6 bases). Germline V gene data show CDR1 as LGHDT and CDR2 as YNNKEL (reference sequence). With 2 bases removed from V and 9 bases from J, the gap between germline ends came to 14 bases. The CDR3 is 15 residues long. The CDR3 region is CASSQNPQGISPLHF. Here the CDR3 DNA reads TGTGCCAGCAGCCAAAACCCACAGGGCATTTCACCCCTCCACTTT.

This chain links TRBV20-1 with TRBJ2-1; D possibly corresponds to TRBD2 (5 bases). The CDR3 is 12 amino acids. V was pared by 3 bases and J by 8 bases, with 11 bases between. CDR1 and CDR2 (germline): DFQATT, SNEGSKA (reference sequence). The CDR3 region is CSASWRADEQFF. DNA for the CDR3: TGCAGTGCTAGTTGGCGGGCGGATGAGCAGTTCTTC.

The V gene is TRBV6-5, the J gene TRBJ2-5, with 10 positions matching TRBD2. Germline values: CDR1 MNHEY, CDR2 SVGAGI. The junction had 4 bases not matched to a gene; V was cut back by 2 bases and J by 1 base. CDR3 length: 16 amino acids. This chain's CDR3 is CASSYAASGGQETQYF. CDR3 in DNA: TGTGCCAGCAGTTACGCGGCTAGCGGGGGCCAAGAGACCCAGTACTTC.

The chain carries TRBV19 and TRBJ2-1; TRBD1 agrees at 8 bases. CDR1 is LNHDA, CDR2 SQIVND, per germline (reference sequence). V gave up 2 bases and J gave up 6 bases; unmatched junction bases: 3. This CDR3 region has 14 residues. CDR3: CASSITGQGNEQFF. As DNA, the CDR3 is TGTGCCAGTAGTATAACAGGACAGGGCAATGAGCAGTTCTTC. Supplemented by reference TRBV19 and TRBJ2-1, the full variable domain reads DGGITQSPKYLFRKEGQNVTLSCEQNLNHDAMYWYRQDPGQGLRLIYYSQIVNDFQKGDIAEGYSVSREKKESFPLTVTSAQKNPTAFYLCASSITGQGNEQFFGPGTRLTVL.

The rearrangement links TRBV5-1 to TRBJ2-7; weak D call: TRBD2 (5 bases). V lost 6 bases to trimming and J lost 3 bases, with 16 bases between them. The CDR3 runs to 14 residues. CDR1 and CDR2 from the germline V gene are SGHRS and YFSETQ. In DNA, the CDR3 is TGCGCCAGCACCATCGACCGGGCGGGCTACGAGCAGTACTTC. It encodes CASTIDRAGYEQYF.

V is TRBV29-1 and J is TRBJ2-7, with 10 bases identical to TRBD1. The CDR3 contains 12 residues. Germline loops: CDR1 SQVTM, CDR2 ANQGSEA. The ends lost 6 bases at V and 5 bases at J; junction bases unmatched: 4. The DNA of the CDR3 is TGCAGCGTGGAGACAGGGGGCGACGAGCAGTACTTC. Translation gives CSVETGGDEQYF.

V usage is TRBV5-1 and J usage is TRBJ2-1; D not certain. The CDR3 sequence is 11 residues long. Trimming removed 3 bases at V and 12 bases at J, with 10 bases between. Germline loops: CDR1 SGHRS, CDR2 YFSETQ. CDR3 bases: TGCGCCAGCAGCTATGAGTCTGGGCAGTTCTTC. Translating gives CASSYESGQFF.

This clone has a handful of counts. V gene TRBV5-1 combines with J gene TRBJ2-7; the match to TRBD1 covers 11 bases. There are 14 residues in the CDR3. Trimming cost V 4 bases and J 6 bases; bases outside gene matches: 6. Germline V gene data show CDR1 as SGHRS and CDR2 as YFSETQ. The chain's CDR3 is CASSPPDRGLEQYF. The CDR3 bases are TGCGCCAGCAGCCCCCCGGACAGGGGGCTCGAGCAGTACTTC.

CDR3 coding DNA: TGTGCCAGCAGCCCCAGGGGGGGAGGGACTAGTGACGCCGAGCAGTACTTC. Translating gives CASSPRGGGTSDAEQYF. The rearrangement links TRBV9 to TRBJ2-7; D possibly corresponds to TRBD2 (8 bases). The length of the CDR3 is 17 residues. The V end lost 4 bases, the J end lost 6 bases, and 26 bases lay between the germline ends. Germline V gene sequence: CDR1 SGDLS, CDR2 YYNGEE.

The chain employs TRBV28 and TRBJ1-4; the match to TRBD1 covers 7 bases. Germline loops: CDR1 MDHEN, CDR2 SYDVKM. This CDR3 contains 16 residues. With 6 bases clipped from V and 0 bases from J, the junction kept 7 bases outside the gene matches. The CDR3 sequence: CASSLGGFATNEKLFF. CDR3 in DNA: TGTGCCAGCAGCTTAGGGGGCTTTGCAACTAATGAAAAACTGTTTTTT. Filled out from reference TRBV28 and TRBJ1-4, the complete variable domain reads DVKVTQSSRYLVKRTGEKVFLECVQDMDHENMFWYRQDPGLGLRLIYFSYDVKMKEKGDIPEGYSVSREKKERFSLILESASTNQTSMYLCASSLGGFATNEKLFFGSGTQLSVL.

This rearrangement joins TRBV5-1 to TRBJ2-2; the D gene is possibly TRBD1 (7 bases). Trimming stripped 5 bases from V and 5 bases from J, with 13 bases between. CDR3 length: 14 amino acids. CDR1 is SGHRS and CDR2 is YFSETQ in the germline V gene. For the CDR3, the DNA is TGCGCCAGCAGGGAGGGGGCCCAAACCGGGGAGCTGTTTTTT. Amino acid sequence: CASREGAQTGELFF.

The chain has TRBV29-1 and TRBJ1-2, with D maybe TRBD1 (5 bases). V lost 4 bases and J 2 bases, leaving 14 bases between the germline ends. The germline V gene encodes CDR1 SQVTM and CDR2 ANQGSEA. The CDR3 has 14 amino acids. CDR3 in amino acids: CSVVEGAGNYGYTF. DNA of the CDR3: TGCAGCGTTGTGGAAGGGGCTGGCAACTATGGCTACACCTTC.

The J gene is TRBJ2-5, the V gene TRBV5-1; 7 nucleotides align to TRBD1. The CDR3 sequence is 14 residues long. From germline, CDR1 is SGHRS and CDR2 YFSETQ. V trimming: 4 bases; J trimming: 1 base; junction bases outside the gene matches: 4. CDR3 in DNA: TGCGCCAGCAGCCAACAGGGGCGCCAAGAGACCCAGTACTTC. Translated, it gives CASSQQGRQETQYF. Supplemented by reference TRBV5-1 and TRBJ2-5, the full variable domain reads KAGVTQTPRYLIKTRGQQVTLSCSPISGHRSVSWYQQTPGQGLQFLFEYFSETQRNKGNFPGRFSGRQFSNSRSEMNVSTLELGDSALYLCASSQQGRQETQYFGPGTRLLVL.

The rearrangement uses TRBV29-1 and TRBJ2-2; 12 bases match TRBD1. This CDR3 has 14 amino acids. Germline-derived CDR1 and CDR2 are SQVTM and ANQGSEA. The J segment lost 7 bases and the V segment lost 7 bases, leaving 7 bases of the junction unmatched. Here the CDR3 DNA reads TGCAGCGCCCCCGGGACAGGGGGCTTCGGGGAGCTGTTTTTT. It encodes CSAPGTGGFGELFF.

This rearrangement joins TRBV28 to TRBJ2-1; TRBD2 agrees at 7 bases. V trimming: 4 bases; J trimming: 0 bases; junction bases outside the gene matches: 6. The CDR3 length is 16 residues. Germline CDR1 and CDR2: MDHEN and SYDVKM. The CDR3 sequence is CASSSLTSFSYNEQFF. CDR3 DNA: TGTGCCAGCAGTTCACTGACTAGCTTCTCCTACAATGAGCAGTTCTTC.

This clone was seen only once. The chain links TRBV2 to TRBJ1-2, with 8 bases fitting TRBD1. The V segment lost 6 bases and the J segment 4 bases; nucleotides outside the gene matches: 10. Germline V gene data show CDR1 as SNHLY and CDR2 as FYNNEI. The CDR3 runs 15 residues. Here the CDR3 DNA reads TGTGCCAGCAGGGAATACCGGGACAGGACCTATGGCTACACCTTC. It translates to CASREYRDRTYGYTF.

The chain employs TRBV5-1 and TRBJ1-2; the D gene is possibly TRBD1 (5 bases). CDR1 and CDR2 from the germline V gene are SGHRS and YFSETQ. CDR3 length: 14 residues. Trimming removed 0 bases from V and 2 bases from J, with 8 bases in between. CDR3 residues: CASSLDRMNYGYTF. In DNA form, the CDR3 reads TGCGCCAGCAGCTTGGACAGGATGAACTATGGCTACACCTTC. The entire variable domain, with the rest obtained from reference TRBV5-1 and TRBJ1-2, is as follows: KAGVTQTPRYLIKTRGQQVTLSCSPISGHRSVSWYQQTPGQGLQFLFEYFSETQRNKGNFPGRFSGRQFSNSRSEMNVSTLELGDSALYLCASSLDRMNYGYTFGSGTRLTVV.

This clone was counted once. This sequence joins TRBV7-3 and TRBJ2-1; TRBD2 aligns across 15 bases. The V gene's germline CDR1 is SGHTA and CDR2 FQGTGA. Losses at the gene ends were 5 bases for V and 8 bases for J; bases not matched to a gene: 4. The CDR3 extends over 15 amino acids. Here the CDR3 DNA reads TGTGCCAGCAGCATTCGGACTAGCGGGAGGGATGAGCAGTTCTTC. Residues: CASSIRTSGRDEQFF.